Below are 2 T cell receptor beta chains sequenced from a single sample in a study of CD8+ T cells in alopecia areata. Treatment here: oral pan-JAK inhibitor, 5-10 mg twice daily. Following RNA extraction, reverse transcription yielded cDNA that acted as the sequencing template. Sequenced by immunoSEQ multiplex PCR; TCRdb stores in-frame clones only, minus some. The sample lists about 190,000 clones, about 65% occurring once. The material sequenced was CD4+ T cells sorted from blood, taken at week 49, from a patient treated with tofacitinib. The receptors derive from a human donor with alopecia areata.

This chain joins TRBV10-3 and TRBJ1-1, with D uncertain. This CDR3 is 14 amino acids long. V shed 5 bases and J shed 1 base, with 11 bases lying between them. In germline, CDR1 is ENHRY, CDR2 SYGVKD. The CDR3 DNA reads as TGTGCCATCAGTAAGGGCGGAGAGAACACTGAAGCTTTCTTT. Translating it yields CAISKGGENTEAFF.

This chain uses TRBV5-6 with TRBJ1-1; D unclear. V was cut by 4 bases and J by 0 bases, with 10 bases left in between. The CDR3 runs to 14 residues. CDR1 is SGHDT and CDR2 is YYEEEE in the germline V gene. The CDR3 nucleotides are TGTGCCAGCAGCGTGGTCTCGCTGAACACTGAAGCTTTCTTT. It is translated as CASSVVSLNTEAFF.